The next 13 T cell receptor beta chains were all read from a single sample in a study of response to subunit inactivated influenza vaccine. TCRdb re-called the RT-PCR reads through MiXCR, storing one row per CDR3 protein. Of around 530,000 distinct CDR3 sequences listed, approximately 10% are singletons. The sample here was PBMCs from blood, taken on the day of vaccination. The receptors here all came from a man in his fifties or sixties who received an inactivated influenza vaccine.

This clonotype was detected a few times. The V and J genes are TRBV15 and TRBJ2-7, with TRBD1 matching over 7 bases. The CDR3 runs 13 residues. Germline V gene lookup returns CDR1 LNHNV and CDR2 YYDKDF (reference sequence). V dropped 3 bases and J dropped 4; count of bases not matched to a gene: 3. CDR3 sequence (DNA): TGTGCCACCAGCAGGGACAGGACGTACGAGCAGTACTTC. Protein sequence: CATSRDRTYEQYF.

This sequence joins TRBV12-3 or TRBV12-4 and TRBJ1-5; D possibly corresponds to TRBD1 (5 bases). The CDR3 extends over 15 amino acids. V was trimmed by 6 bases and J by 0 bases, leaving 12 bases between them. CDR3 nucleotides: TGTGCCAGCAGCGGGGGGGGTTCTAGCAATCAGCCCCAGCATTTT. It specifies CASSGGGSSNQPQHF.

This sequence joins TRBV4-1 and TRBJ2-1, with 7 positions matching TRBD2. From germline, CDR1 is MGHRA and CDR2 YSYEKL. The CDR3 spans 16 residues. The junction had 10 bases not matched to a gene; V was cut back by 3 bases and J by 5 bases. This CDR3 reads CASSQGEGRSHNEQFF. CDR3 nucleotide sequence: TGCGCCAGCAGCCAGGGGGAGGGGCGCAGCCACAATGAGCAGTTCTTC.

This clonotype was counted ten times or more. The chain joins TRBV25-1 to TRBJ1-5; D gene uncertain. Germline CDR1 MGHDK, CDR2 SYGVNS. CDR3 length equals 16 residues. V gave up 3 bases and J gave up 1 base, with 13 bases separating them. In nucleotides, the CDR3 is TGTGCCAGCAGTGATTGGACCTCAGCCAGCAATCAGCCCCAGCATTTT. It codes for CASSDWTSASNQPQHF.

CDR3 residues: CASSLERPRHPYEQYF. The CDR3 DNA reads as TGTGCCAGCAGCTTAGAGCGGCCCCGGCACCCCTACGAGCAGTACTTC. This chain connects TRBV7-8 to TRBJ2-7; D perhaps matches TRBD2 (5 bases). The CDR3 sequence is 16 residues long. Deletions cut 1 base from V and 2 bases from J, with 15 bases between. CDR1 SGHVS and CDR2 FQNEAQ come from the germline V gene.

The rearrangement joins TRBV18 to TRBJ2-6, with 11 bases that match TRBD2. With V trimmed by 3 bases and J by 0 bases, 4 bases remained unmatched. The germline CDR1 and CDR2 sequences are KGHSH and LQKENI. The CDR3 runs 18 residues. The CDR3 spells CASSPPGLADSGANVLTF. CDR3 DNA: TGTGCCAGCTCACCTCCGGGACTAGCGGACTCTGGGGCCAACGTCCTGACTTTC.

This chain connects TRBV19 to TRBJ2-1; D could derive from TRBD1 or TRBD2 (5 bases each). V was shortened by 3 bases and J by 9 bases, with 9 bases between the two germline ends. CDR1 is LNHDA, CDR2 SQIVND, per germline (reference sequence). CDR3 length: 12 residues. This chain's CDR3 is CASSIFGGEQFF. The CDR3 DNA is TGTGCCAGTAGTATCTTTGGGGGTGAGCAGTTCTTC.

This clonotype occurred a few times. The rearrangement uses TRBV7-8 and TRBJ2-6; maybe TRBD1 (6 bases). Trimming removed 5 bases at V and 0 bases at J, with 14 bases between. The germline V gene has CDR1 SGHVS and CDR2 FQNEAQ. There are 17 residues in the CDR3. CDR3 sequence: CASSPVGTNSGANVLTF. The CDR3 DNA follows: TGTGCCAGCAGCCCTGTCGGGACAAACTCTGGGGCCAACGTCCTGACTTTC.

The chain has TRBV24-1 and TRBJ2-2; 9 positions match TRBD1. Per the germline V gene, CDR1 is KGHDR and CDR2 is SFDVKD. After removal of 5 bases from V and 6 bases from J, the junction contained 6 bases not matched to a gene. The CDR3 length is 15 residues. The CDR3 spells CATSVGTGFAGELFF. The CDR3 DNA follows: TGTGCCACCAGTGTCGGGACAGGGTTCGCCGGGGAGCTGTTTTTT.

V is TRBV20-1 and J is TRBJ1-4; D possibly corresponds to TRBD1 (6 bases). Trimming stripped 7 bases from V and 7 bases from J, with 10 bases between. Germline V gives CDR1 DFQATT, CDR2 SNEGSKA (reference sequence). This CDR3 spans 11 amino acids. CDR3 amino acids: CSVQGGEKLFF. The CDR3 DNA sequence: TGCAGTGTACAGGGCGGTGAAAAACTGTTTTTT.

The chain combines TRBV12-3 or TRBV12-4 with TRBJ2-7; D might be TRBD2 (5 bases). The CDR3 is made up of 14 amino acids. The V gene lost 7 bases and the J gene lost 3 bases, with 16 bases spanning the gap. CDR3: CASTNPTKGYEQYF. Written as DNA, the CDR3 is TGTGCCAGCACCAACCCGACTAAAGGCTACGAGCAGTACTTC.

CDR3 coding DNA: TGTGCCAGCAGATTGACAGGGAGGAACTCCTACGAGCAGTACTTC. This sequence encodes CASRLTGRNSYEQYF. V is TRBV5-5 and J is TRBJ2-7; tentative D call: TRBD1 (7 bases). V lost 5 bases, J lost 0 bases, and 15 bases lay in between. This CDR3 comprises 15 residues. CDR1 and CDR2 (germline): SGHKS, YYEKEE (reference sequence).

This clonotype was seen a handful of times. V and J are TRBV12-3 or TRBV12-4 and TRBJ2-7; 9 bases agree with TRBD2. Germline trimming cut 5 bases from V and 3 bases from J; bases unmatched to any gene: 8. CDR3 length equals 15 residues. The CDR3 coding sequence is TGTGCCAGCAGTCCCCGGGCTAGCGGGGTCTACGAGCAGTACTTC. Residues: CASSPRASGVYEQYF.